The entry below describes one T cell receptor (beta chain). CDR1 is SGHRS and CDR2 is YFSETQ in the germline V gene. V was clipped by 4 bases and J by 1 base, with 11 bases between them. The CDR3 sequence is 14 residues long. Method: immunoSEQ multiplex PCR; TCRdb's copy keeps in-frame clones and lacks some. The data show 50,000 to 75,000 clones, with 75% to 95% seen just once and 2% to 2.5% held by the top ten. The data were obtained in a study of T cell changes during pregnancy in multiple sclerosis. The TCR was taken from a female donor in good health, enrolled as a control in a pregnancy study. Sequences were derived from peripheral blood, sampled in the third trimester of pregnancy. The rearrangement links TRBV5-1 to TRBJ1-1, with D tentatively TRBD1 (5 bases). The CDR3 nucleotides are TGCGCCAGCAGCCAGTCCACAGGGAACACTGAAGCTTTCTTT. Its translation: CASSQSTGNTEAFF.